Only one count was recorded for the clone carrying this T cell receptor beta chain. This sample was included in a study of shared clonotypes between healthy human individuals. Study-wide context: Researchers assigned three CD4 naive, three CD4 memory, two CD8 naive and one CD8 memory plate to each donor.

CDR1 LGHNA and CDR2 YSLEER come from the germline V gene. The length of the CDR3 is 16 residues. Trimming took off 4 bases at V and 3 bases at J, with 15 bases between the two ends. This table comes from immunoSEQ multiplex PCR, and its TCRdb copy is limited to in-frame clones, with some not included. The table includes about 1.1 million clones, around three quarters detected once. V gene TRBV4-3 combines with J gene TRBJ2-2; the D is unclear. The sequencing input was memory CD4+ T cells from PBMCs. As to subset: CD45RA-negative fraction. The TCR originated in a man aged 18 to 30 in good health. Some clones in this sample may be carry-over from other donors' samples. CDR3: CASSRNKLDDTGELFF. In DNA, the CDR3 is TGCGCCAGCAGCCGAAATAAGCTAGATGACACCGGGGAGCTGTTTTTT.